This TCR beta chain came from a study of beta chain features in type 1 diabetes. In its sample, this clone was seen a few times. Its antigen remains unknown. Regarding the study as a whole: Naive, central memory and Treg TCRB repertoires appeared more alike in patients than in healthy donors.

Expressed TCRB transcripts got sequenced, as all isolated RNA was reverse transcribed. The method was immunoSEQ multiplex PCR; TCRdb's version includes in-frame clones alone and lacks a portion of them. The repertoire holds approximately 60,000 clones, with around 63% as singletons. CDR1 GTSNPN and CDR2 SVGIG come from the germline V gene (reference sequence). The V end was cut by 8 bases, the J end by 7 bases, with 18 bases between. The CDR3 is made up of 13 amino acids. Sequenced sample: Tregs from blood. This chain connects TRBV30 to TRBJ2-1; weak D call: TRBD1 (6 bases). The clonotype originates from a woman aged 18-30 years in good health. The chain's CDR3 is CASLVRGMNEQFF. As DNA, the CDR3 is TGTGCCAGTCTAGTAAGGGGGATGAATGAGCAGTTCTTC.